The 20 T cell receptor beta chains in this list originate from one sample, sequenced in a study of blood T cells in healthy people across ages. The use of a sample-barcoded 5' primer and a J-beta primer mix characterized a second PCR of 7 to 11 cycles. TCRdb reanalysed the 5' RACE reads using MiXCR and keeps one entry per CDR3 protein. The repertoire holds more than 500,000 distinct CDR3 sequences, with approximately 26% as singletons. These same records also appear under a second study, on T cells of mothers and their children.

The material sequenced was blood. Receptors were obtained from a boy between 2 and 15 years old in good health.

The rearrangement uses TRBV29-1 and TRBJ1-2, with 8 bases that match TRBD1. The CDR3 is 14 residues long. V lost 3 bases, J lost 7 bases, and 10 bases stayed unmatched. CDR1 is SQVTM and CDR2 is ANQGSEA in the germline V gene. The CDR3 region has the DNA TGCAGCGTTGATACGCAGGGGGCCCTACCTGGCTACACCTTC. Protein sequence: CSVDTQGALPGYTF.

CDR3 region: CAISVVPGQGARSYNEQFF. The CDR3 bases are TGTGCCATCAGTGTTGTCCCGGGACAGGGCGCGCGCTCCTACAATGAGCAGTTCTTC. The V and J genes are TRBV10-3 and TRBJ2-1; TRBD1 agrees at 9 bases. CDR1 is ENHRY, CDR2 SYGVKD, per germline. CDR3 length equals 19 residues. With V trimmed by 4 bases and J by 0 bases, 13 bases remained unmatched.

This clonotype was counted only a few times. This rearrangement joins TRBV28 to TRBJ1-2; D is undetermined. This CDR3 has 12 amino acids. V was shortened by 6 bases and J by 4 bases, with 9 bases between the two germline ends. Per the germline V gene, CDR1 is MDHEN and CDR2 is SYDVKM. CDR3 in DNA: TGTGCCAGCAGCCGTAGCTCCTATGGCTACACCTTC. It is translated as CASSRSSYGYTF.

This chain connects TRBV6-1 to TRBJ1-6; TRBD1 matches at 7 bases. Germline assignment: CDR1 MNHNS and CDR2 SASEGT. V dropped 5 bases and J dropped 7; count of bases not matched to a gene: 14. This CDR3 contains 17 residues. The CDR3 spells CASSPPRGGQRNSPLHF. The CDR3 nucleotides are TGTGCCAGCAGTCCCCCGAGGGGGGGACAGAGGAATTCACCCCTCCACTTT.

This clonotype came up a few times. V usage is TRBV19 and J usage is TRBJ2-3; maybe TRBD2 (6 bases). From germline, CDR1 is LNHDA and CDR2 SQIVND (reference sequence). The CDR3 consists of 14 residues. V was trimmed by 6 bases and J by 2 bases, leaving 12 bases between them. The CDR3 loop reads CASRFRELTDTQYF. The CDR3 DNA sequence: TGTGCCAGTAGATTTCGGGAGCTCACAGATACGCAGTATTTT.

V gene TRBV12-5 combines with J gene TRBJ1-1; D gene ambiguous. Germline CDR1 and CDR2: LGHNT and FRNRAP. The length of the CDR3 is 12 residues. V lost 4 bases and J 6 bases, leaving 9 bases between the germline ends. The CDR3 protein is CASGSLEAEAFF. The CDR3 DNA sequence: TGTGCTAGTGGTTCCCTAGAGGCTGAAGCTTTCTTT.

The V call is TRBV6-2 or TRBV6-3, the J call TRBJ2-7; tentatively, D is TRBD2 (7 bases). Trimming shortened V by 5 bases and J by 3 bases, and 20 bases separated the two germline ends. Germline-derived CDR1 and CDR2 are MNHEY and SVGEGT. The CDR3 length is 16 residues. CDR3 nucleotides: TGTGCCAGCAGTCGCCCCCGGACTAGGGGGGTCTACGAGCAGTACTTC. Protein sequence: CASSRPRTRGVYEQYF.

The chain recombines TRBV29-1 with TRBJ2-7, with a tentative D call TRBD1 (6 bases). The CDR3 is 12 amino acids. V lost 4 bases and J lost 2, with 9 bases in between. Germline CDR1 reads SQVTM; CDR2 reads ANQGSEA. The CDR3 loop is CSVVRDTYEQYF. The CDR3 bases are TGCAGCGTTGTAAGGGACACCTACGAGCAGTACTTC.

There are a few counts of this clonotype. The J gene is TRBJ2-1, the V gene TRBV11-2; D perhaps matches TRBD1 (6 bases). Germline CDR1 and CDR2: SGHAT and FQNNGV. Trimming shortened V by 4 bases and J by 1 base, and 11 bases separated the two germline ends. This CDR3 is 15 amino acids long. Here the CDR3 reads CASSSYRVSYNEQFF. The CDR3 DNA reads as TGTGCCAGCAGCTCGTACAGGGTTTCCTACAATGAGCAGTTCTTC.

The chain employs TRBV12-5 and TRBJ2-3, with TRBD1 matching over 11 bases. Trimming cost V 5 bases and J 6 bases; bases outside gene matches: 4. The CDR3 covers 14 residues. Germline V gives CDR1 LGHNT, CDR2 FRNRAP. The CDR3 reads CASGLGQGADTQYF. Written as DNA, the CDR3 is TGTGCTAGTGGTCTCGGACAGGGGGCTGATACGCAGTATTTT.

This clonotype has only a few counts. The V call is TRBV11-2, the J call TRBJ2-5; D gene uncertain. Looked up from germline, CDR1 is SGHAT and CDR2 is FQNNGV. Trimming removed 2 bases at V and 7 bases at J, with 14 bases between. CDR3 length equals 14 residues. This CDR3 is CASSLKPVPGTQYF. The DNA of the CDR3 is TGTGCCAGCAGCTTAAAACCAGTTCCAGGGACCCAGTACTTC.

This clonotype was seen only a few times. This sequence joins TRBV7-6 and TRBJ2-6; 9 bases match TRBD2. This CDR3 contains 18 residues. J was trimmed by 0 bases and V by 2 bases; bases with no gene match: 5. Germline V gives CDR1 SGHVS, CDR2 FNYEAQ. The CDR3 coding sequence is TGTGCCAGCAGCTTACAGCTAGCGGGACTCTCTGGGGCCAACGTCCTGACTTTC. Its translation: CASSLQLAGLSGANVLTF.

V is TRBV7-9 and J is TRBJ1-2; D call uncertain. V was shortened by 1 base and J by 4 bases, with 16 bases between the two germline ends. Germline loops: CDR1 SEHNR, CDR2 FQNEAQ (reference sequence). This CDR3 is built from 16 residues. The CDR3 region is CASSLDGSRALYGYTF. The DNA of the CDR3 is TGTGCCAGCAGCTTAGACGGGTCAAGGGCTCTCTATGGCTACACCTTC. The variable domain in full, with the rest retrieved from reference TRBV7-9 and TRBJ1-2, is DTGVSQNPRHKITKRGQNVTFRCDPISEHNRLYWYRQTLGQGPEFLTYFQNEAQLEKSRLLSDRFSAERPKGSFSTLEIQRTEQGDSAMYLCASSLDGSRALYGYTFGSGTRLTVV.

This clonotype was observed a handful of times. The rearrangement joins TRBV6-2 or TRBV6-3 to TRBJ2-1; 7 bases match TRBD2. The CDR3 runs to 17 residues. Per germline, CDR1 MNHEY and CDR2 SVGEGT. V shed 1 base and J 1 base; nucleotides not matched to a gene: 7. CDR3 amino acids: CASSYLVGGGSYNEQFF. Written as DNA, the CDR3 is TGTGCCAGCAGTTACTTGGTCGGCGGGGGTTCCTACAATGAGCAGTTCTTC.

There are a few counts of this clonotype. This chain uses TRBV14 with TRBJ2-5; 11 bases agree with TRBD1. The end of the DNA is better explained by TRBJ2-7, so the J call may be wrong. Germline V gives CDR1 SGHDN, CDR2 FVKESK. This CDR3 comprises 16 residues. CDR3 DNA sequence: TGTGCCAGCAGCGCGGAGGACAGGGGGCCCTCCTACGAGCAGTACTTC. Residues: CASSAEDRGPSYEQYF.

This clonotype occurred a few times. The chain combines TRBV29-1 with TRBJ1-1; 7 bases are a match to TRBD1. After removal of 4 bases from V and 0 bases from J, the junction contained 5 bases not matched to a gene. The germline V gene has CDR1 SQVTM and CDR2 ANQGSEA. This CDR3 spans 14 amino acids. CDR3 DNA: TGCAGCGTTGGACAGGGCTACCTGAACACTGAAGCTTTCTTT. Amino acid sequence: CSVGQGYLNTEAFF.

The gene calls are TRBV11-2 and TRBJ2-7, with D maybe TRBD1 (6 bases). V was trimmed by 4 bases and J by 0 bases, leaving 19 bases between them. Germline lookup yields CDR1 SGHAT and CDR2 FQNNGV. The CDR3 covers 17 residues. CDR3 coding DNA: TGTGCCAGCAGCTCCCTCAGGGGACCCGAGTTCTCCTACGAGCAGTACTTC. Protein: CASSSLRGPEFSYEQYF.

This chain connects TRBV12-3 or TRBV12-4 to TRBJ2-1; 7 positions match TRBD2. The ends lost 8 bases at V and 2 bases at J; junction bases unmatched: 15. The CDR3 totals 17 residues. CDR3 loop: CASGTSARVITYNEQFF. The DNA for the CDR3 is TGTGCCAGCGGCACTAGCGCCCGAGTCATAACCTACAATGAGCAGTTCTTC.

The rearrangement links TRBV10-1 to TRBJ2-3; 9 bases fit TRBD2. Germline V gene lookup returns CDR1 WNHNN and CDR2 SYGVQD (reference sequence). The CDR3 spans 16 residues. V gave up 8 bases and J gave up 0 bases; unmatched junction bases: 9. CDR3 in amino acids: CASGRGREGSTDTQYF. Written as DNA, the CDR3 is TGCGCCAGCGGCCGCGGGAGGGAGGGTAGCACAGATACGCAGTATTTT.

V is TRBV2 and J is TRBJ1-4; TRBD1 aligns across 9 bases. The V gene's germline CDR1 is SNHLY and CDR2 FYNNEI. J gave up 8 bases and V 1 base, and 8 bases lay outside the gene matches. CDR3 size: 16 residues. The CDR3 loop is CASSEGNRGPGEKLFF. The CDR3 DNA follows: TGTGCCAGCAGTGAAGGGAACAGGGGGCCAGGCGAAAAACTGTTTTTT.